These 12 T cell receptor beta chains were all obtained from the same sample, sequenced in a study of monozygotic twins with inflammatory bowel disease. No DNA is given; TCRdb re-called the 5' RACE reads and lists each CDR3 protein once. The table for this sample gives approximately 400,000 distinct CDR3 sequences. The sequenced sample was blood. These receptors all come from a human donor with ulcerative colitis or Crohn's disease, or a healthy co-twin of an affected twin (not recorded which).

J is TRBJ2-3 and V is TRBV7-3. The germline V gene has CDR1 SGHTA and CDR2 FQGTGA. The CDR3 totals 16 residues. CDR3 loop: CASSLGTGMDTDTQYF.

The V call is TRBV5-6, the J call TRBJ2-3; TCRdb's D call of TRBD1 is untestable without DNA. CDR1 and CDR2 from the germline V gene are SGHDT and YYEEEE. The length of the CDR3 is 16 residues. CDR3 protein: CASGPSGRGPTDTQYF.

This chain joins TRBV7-9 and TRBJ1-1. CDR3 size: 14 residues. In germline, CDR1 is SEHNR, CDR2 FQNEAQ (reference sequence). This CDR3 is CASSLAVRNTEAFF.

The chain employs TRBV28 and TRBJ2-1; TCRdb selects TRBD1, and the lack of DNA leaves this call unchecked. Germline CDR1 and CDR2: MDHEN and SYDVKM. This CDR3 is 19 amino acids long. CDR3: CASSLAIAQGMGSYNEQFF. Looking up the rest from reference TRBV28 and TRBJ2-1 gives the full variable domain: DVKVTQSSRYLVKRTGEKVFLECVQDMDHENMFWYRQDPGLGLRLIYFSYDVKMKEKGDIPEGYSVSREKKERFSLILESASTNQTSMYLCASSLAIAQGMGSYNEQFFGPGTRLTVL.

The J gene is TRBJ2-7, the V gene TRBV24-1; checking the TCRdb D call of TRBD1 is not possible without DNA. Germline loops: CDR1 KGHDR, CDR2 SFDVKD. CDR3 length: 16 amino acids. The CDR3 loop is CATSAHAGMGVYEQYF.

The rearrangement links TRBV7-8 to TRBJ1-2; with no DNA, the TCRdb D assignment of TRBD1 cannot be verified. Germline V gene sequence: CDR1 SGHVS, CDR2 FQNEAQ. CDR3 length: 14 amino acids. CDR3 amino acids: CASSLVLQGYGYTF.

The V call is TRBV12-3 or TRBV12-4, the J call TRBJ1-5. The CDR3 loop spans 16 amino acids. The CDR3 here is CASSLGFGSRNQPQHF.

V gene TRBV7-9 combines with J gene TRBJ2-2; TCRdb picks TRBD1, but there is no DNA to check that call. Germline V gene lookup returns CDR1 SEHNR and CDR2 FQNEAQ (reference sequence). The CDR3 sequence is 17 residues long. CDR3 in amino acids: CASSPPFPAGGNGELFF.

The chain uses TRBV7-6 and TRBJ2-5; TCRdb reports TRBD1, a call that lacks DNA to check it against. The CDR3 runs 15 residues. Germline lookup yields CDR1 SGHVS and CDR2 FNYEAQ. This CDR3 is CASSPMGGGGETQYF.

The chain carries TRBV6-1 and TRBJ1-1; as DNA is missing, the TRBD1 call by TCRdb cannot be tested. In germline, CDR1 is MNHNS, CDR2 SASEGT. CDR3 length equals 14 residues. This CDR3 reads CASSKPGANTEAFF.

This chain joins TRBV9 and TRBJ2-1; TCRdb gives TRBD2 as the D gene, but with no DNA this cannot be confirmed. CDR1 and CDR2 from the germline V gene are SGDLS and YYNGEE. The CDR3 totals 15 residues. CDR3 sequence reads: CASSVGAGAYNEQFF.

CDR3: CASSPRGTSGGSTDTQYF. The rearrangement joins TRBV18 to TRBJ2-3; without DNA, the TCRdb call of TRBD2 cannot be checked. The CDR3 runs 18 residues. From germline, CDR1 is KGHSH and CDR2 LQKENI.